The sequence of this T cell receptor (beta chain) was determined in a study of blood T cell repertoires in COVID-19. This CDR3 has 12 amino acids. V shed 0 bases and J shed 5 bases, with 5 bases lying between them. CDR1 is PRHDT, CDR2 FYEKMQ, per germline (reference sequence). Data came from immunoSEQ multiplex PCR; TCRdb stores just in-frame clones and leaves some out. The data hold 350,000 to 450,000 clones, with 80% to 95% observed a single time. Individuals aged about 18 to 90 years were recruited from about two dozen US areas. Participant-reported clinical history was the basis for cohort assignment.

Sequenced material: PBMCs or T cells enriched from blood (not recorded which). The V and J genes are TRBV13 and TRBJ2-7, with a weak D call TRBD1 (5 bases). This sequence originates from a woman in her 40s who had been exposed to COVID-19. CDR3 bases: TGTGCCAGCAGCTTAGGACAGGACGAGCAGTACTTC. Its translation is CASSLGQDEQYF.